The T cell receptor (beta chain) under discussion was sequenced for a study of T cells in Graves' hyperthyroidism and ophthalmopathy (dated by TCRdb to the late 2010s). About the full investigation: Peripheral blood was collected at initial diagnosis, before any treatment. To identify TCR V-J signatures that set the groups apart, the researchers used a discovery cohort of 90 to 100 patients, made up of 43 with Graves' ophthalmopathy and around 58 with stable Graves' hyperthyroidism. Prospective prediction of ophthalmopathy was tested in an independent validation cohort of some 19 hyperthyroidism patients and 15 to 17 patients who later progressed to ophthalmopathy. The 100 or so discovery patients were randomly split 7:3 into training and test sets. The study also compared thyroid tissue and blood T-cell repertoires from about six Graves' hyperthyroidism patients. Once sampling was done, hyperthyroidism patients were given methimazole at a starting dose of 30 mg daily, whereas ophthalmopathy patients were given high-dose intravenous methylprednisolone. The paper reports TCR Vbeta CDR3 sequencing of 135 peripheral blood samples: some 41 ophthalmopathy, 70 to 85 hyperthyroidism and 17 progressor patients.

Trimming takes 8 bases from V and 0 bases from J, and the germline ends sit 14 bases apart. The CDR3 goes from the cysteine to the phenylalanine over 15 residues. The retained sequence is limited to the CDR3, 45 bases, with the frame set at the first base. Looking up the germline V gene yields CDR1 SGHVS and CDR2 FNYEAQ. Study-wide findings and limitations: Most expanded thyroid clonotypes (frequency above 0.001) were also found in blood, which suggests that blood repertoires may mirror thyroid immune responses. During validation, the model predicted progression to ophthalmopathy a median of about 6.5 months ahead of onset, with roughly 65% sensitivity and 72% to 85% specificity. No statistical method was used to fix the sample size in advance, and group allocation was not hidden from the investigators. Ophthalmopathy was separated from stable hyperthyroidism by a 13 V-J signature model, with 85% to 90% sensitivity and about 84% specificity obtained in cross-validation and 80%/75% obtained in testing.

This clonotype was observed a few times. It lacks a known antigen. The sample holds no much larger clone one base away, and base qualities are not on file. Amplification of TCR beta CDR3 regions was carried out from RNA transcripts. The first round of RT-PCR for the TCR CDR3 was performed with the HTBI primer set and the Qiagen OneStep RT-PCR kit. The libraries were constructed in a second round of multiplex PCR and then size-selected and purified. Paired-end sequencing of the libraries was performed with 100 bp reads on an Illumina HiSeq2000. As for how the authors treated the data: Raw data were processed with SOAPnuke, discarding reads with adapters, uncalled bases, mean Phred below 15, or no exact constant-primer or identifier match. High-quality paired reads were merged using COPE v1.2.5, and each unique nucleotide sequence was defined as a clonotype. MiTCR v1.1 was used to align clonotypes to the IMGT TRBV, TRBD and TRBJ reference segments. Only V-J combinations with frequency above 0.0001, covering 99% to 99.2% of repertoires, were analysed. The TCS score was defined as the ratio of F50 (clonal expansion) to E x V (chaos), calculated using BLOSUM62-based TCRdist between CDR3 peptides within each V-J. Welch's t-statistics and random forest reduced fewer than 550 V-J features to 13, which were used in a naive Bayes classifier (R e1071). Through fastp at Q25 and MiXCR, TCRdb rebuilt clones from the public reads, retaining in-frame beta chains. When rows share a CDR3 protein, they turn into one entry using the most common DNA and genes. V and J calls and clone size were set by TCRdb, not the authors. A total of a few hundred thousand distinct CDR3 sequences appear in this sample, less than 20% of them only once. The biggest ten clones account for approximately 30% of the sample.

Hyperthyroidism patients were newly diagnosed, with disease duration under 2 months, and aged 18 to 65 years. Exclusion was applied to patients with uncontrolled infections, other autoimmune diseases, pregnancy or lactation. Diagnoses were based on clinical symptoms, serum thyroxine and TRAb, thyroid ultrasound and orbital computed tomography. Blood from progressor patients was collected at the time of first diagnosis with hyperthyroidism, before any ophthalmopathy symptoms had appeared. Ficoll-Paque density gradient centrifugation was used to isolate PBMCs from under 11 ml of fresh peripheral blood. Progressor patients were defined as those initially diagnosed with Graves' hyperthyroidism in whom ophthalmopathy developed during follow-up. Total RNA was extracted using Trizol reagent, and RNA quality was assessed on an Agilent 2100 Bioanalyzer.

The sample was blood. The clonotype originates from a woman aged 18-30 years with Graves' hyperthyroidism that later progressed to Graves' ophthalmopathy. The sequence joins TRBV7-6 to TRBJ2-1; TRBD2 could be the D gene, as 6 bases match. The nucleotides are TGTGCCAGCGCTGGGGGGTTGAGCTCCTACAATGAGCAGTTCTTC. Translated, it gives CASAGGLSSYNEQFF.